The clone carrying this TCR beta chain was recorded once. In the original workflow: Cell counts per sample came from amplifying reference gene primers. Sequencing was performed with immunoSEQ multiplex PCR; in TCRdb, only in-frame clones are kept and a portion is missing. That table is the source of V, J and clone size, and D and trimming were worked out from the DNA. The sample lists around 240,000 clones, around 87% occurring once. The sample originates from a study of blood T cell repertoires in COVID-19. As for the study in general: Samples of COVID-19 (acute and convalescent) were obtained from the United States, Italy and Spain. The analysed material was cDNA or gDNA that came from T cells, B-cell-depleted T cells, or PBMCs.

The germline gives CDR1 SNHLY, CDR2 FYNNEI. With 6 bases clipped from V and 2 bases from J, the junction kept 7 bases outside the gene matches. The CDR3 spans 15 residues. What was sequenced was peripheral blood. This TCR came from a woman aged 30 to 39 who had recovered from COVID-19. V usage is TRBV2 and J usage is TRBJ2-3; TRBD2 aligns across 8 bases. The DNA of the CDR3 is TGTGCCAGCAGCCGTAGCGGGGAATACACAGATACGCAGTATTTT. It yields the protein CASSRSGEYTDTQYF.